Each of the 17 T cell receptor beta chains below was sequenced from the same sample in a study of human T cells and chemical hapten exposure. Sample time point: patch test 3, about 24 weeks after DPC sensitization. Documented treatment: therapeutic diphenylcyclopropenone sensitization with weekly scalp DPC. Each CDR3 protein gets one entry after TCRdb re-called the RACE reads with MiXCR. The table records about 84,000 distinct CDR3 sequences, about a tenth of them present only once. Sequenced material: whole blood, taken in connection with sensitization to the hapten diphenylcyclopropenone (DPC). The receptors derive from a woman between 45 and 65 years old with alopecia areata. Some clones in this sample may be carry-over from other donors' samples.

This clonotype was counted between two and nine times. The J gene is TRBJ1-5, the V gene TRBV24-1; D call uncertain. Germline V gene sequence: CDR1 KGHDR, CDR2 SFDVKD. Trimming stripped 4 bases from V and 2 bases from J, with 14 bases between. The CDR3 has 16 amino acids. The CDR3 nucleotides are TGTGCCACCAGTGACTCACGGGCAGCTGGCAATCAGCCCCAGCATTTT. It codes for CATSDSRAAGNQPQHF.

This clonotype was observed a handful of times. As DNA, the CDR3 is TGTGCCAGCAGCCAAGAGGCGGGAGGGTTAGAGACCCAGTACTTC. It codes for CASSQEAGGLETQYF. The J gene is TRBJ2-5, the V gene TRBV3-1; 9 bases are a match to TRBD2. Germline CDR1 reads LGHDT; CDR2 reads YNNKEL (reference sequence). CDR3 size: 15 residues. Trimming cost V 0 bases and J 4 bases; bases outside gene matches: 3.

This clonotype was seen a few times. V and J are TRBV7-6 and TRBJ2-6; 10 nucleotides agree with TRBD1. V shed 8 bases, J shed 0 bases, and the junction held 10 bases outside the gene matches. The CDR3 has 18 amino acids. The germline V gene encodes CDR1 SGHVS and CDR2 FNYEAQ. As DNA, the CDR3 is TGTGCCAGCGGGGTTAGGGGACAGGGGATCTCTGGGGCCAACGTCCTGACTTTC. Translation: CASGVRGQGISGANVLTF.

V gene TRBV6-5 combines with J gene TRBJ2-2, with D unclear. Trimming left V 0 bases short and J 3 bases short, with 11 bases between. CDR3 size: 16 residues. Germline CDR1 MNHEY, CDR2 SVGAGI. The CDR3 nucleotides read TGTGCCAGCAGTTACTCGGCGTTCCCGGACACCGGGGAGCTGTTTTTT. Amino acid sequence: CASSYSAFPDTGELFF.

In this sample, this clonotype turned up many times. Compared with germline, one end of the junction differs, possibly owing to a read error. This chain connects TRBV28 to TRBJ2-1; 8 bases line up with TRBD1. The CDR3 runs 12 residues. Germline CDR1 MDHEN, CDR2 SYDVKM. The CDR3 DNA sequence: TGTGCCACCAGTTTAGGGACAGGAAAACAGTTCTTC. Encoded protein: CATSLGTGKQFF.

This clonotype has a count of ten or more. This chain joins TRBV15 and TRBJ2-5, with a possible D match to TRBD2 (5 bases). This CDR3 is 14 amino acids long. Trimming shortened V by 1 base and J by 5 bases, and 11 bases separated the two germline ends. The germline V gene encodes CDR1 LNHNV and CDR2 YYDKDF (reference sequence). CDR3 region: CATSRGAAHETQYF. In DNA, the CDR3 is TGTGCCACCAGCAGAGGAGCGGCCCACGAGACCCAGTACTTC.

This clonotype appeared a few times. V usage is TRBV12-3 or TRBV12-4 and J usage is TRBJ2-1; 11 bases map to TRBD2. The CDR3 contains 15 residues. V was clipped by 8 bases and J by 6 bases; unmatched bases: 9. The CDR3 DNA follows: TGTGCCAGCCGCTTAGCGGGAGGGCGGGGCAATGAGCAGTTCTTC. This gives the protein CASRLAGGRGNEQFF.

This clonotype was detected only once. This clone may be a read error of a much larger clone one base away. Likely a read error: the CDR3 ends without its conserved phenylalanine or tryptophan. This chain links TRBV5-1 with TRBJ2-6, with 8 nucleotides matching TRBD1. In germline, CDR1 is SGHRS, CDR2 YFSETQ. The CDR3 runs 17 residues. Germline trimming cut 2 bases from V and 2 bases from J; bases unmatched to any gene: 6. The CDR3 is CASSFGQGAPGANVLTI. CDR3 DNA sequence: TGCGCCAGCAGCTTTGGACAGGGAGCCCCTGGGGCCAACGTCCTGACTATC.

Many counts were recorded for this clonotype. The chain is built from TRBV5-1 and TRBJ2-1; 7 nucleotides line up with TRBD2. The germline CDR1 and CDR2 sequences are SGHRS and YFSETQ. CDR3 length: 17 amino acids. Trimming cost V 4 bases and J 0 bases; bases outside gene matches: 10. CDR3 amino acids: CASSVSGGGSSYNEQFF. For the CDR3, the DNA is TGCGCCAGCAGCGTCTCAGGTGGCGGGAGCTCCTACAATGAGCAGTTCTTC.

In this sample, this clonotype turned up a few times. The chain combines TRBV4-1 with TRBJ2-7; possible D gene TRBD1, 5 bases. The ends were cut back, 3 bases at V and 7 bases at J, with 19 bases in the middle. CDR1 is MGHRA and CDR2 is YSYEKL in the germline V gene. This CDR3 contains 15 residues. The CDR3 DNA sequence: TGCGCCAGCAGCCAGGGAAACGTGGTAGCAGGGGAGCAGTACTTC. Translation gives CASSQGNVVAGEQYF.

The chain joins TRBV20-1 to TRBJ1-2; no firm D call. CDR1 is DFQATT and CDR2 is SNEGSKA in the germline V gene (reference sequence). With 6 bases removed from V and 2 bases from J, the gap between germline ends came to 13 bases. The CDR3 spans 13 residues. CDR3 amino acids: CSARPDGNYGYTF. For the CDR3, the DNA is TGCAGTGCCCGCCCAGACGGAAACTATGGCTACACCTTC.

This chain links TRBV19 with TRBJ2-5; 11 nucleotides line up with TRBD2. The CDR3 loop spans 17 amino acids. Germline loops: CDR1 LNHDA, CDR2 SQIVND (reference sequence). With 7 bases clipped from V and 1 base from J, the junction kept 11 bases outside the gene matches. The CDR3 DNA follows: TGTGCCAGTACCCGCGGTCTAGCGGGAGGACGCCAAGAGACCCAGTACTTC. Amino acids: CASTRGLAGGRQETQYF.

This clonotype occurred many times. The V and J genes are TRBV30 and TRBJ1-2; D uncertain. Trimming removed 1 base at V and 4 bases at J, with 7 bases between. The CDR3 sequence is 12 residues long. Germline V gene sequence: CDR1 GTSNPN, CDR2 SVGIG (reference sequence). CDR3 sequence (DNA): TGTGCCTGGAGTGAGGGTGTCTATGGCTACACCTTC. It yields the protein CAWSEGVYGYTF.

The table lists this clonotype with a count of one. Given a much more abundant clone one base away, this may be a read error. The chain links TRBV4-1 to TRBJ2-1; 8 bases fit TRBD2. Unmatched junction bases numbered 8, after V lost 0 bases and J lost 4 bases. The germline CDR1 and CDR2 sequences are MGHRA and YSYEKL. The CDR3 contains 17 residues. CDR3 sequence reads: CASSQEWGLVGYNEQFF. CDR3 coding DNA: TGCGCCAGCAGCCAAGAATGGGGACTAGTGGGATACAATGAGCAGTTCTTC.

This clonotype was found many times. The chain couples TRBV14 to TRBJ1-6, with unresolved D. V lost 0 bases and J 11 bases, leaving 14 bases between the germline ends. Germline CDR1 reads SGHDN; CDR2 reads FVKESK. The length of the CDR3 is 15 residues. The CDR3 DNA reads TGTGCCAGCAGCCAAGATCCGGCCGGGAAGGCACCCCTCCACTTT. Protein: CASSQDPAGKAPLHF.

This rearrangement joins TRBV11-3 to TRBJ2-5, with D possibly being TRBD1 (6 bases). Looked up from germline, CDR1 is SGHNT and CDR2 is YENEEA. The ends were cut back, 2 bases at V and 6 bases at J, with 16 bases in the middle. This CDR3 is 15 amino acids long. In DNA form, the CDR3 reads TGTGCCAGCAGCTTACGGACAGTAGGGAAGCAGACCCAGTACTTC. It encodes CASSLRTVGKQTQYF.

The J gene is TRBJ2-2, the V gene TRBV9; D is unclear. Germline CDR1 SGDLS, CDR2 YYNGEE. V lost 4 bases to trimming and J lost 1 base, with 11 bases between them. The CDR3 consists of 15 residues. The CDR3 spells CASSPGIRNTGELFF. The DNA of the CDR3 is TGTGCCAGCAGCCCTGGGATCCGGAACACCGGGGAGCTGTTTTTT.